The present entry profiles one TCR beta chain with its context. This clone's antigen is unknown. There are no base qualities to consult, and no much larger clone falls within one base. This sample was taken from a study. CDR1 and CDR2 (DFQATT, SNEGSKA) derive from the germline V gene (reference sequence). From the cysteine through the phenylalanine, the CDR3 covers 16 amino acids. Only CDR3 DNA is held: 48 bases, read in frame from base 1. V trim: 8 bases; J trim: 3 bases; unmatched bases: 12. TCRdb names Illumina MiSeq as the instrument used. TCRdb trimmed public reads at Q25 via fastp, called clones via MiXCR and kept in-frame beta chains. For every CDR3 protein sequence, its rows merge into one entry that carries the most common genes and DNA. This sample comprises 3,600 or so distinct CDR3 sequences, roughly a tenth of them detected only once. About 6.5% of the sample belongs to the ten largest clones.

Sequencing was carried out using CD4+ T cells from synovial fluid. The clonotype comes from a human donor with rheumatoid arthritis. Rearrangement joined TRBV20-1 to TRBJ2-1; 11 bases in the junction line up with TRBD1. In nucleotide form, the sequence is TGCAGTACCGAATTACTGGGGACAGGGGGCTACAATGAGCAGTTCTTC. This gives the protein CSTELLGTGGYNEQFF.